What follows describes a single T cell receptor (beta chain). What it binds is unknown. These data come from a study of T cell responses to AZD1222 COVID-19 vaccine. The V and J ends lost 6 bases and 5 bases, in that order; junction bases with no gene match: 8. Germline CDR1 LNHDA, CDR2 SQIVND (reference sequence). CDR3 size: 15 residues. Profiling relied on immunoSEQ multiplex PCR, and the TCRdb table lists in-frame clones only, not all of them. The table shows under 75,000 clones, with roughly 85% occurring only once. Study-wide results and caveats: Targeting of unmutated variant regions was reportedly seen in nearly half of spike-specific TCRs. Females made up more of the donors, who were largely white British, and clonal diversity may have come out too low. Compared with day 0, the breadth and depth of the Spike-specific TCR repertoire rose significantly after two doses of AZD1222. Dominant at 160-218 and 743-854, vaccine-associated CD4 TCRs also spanned spike.

Source: peripheral blood, taken on day 0 of AZD1222 vaccination. This TCR was sampled from an adult in good health. This sequence joins TRBV19 and TRBJ2-1; 9 nucleotides line up with TRBD2. CDR3 loop: CASRIKRGVHNEQFF. CDR3 DNA: TGTGCCAGTAGGATTAAGCGGGGGGTACACAATGAGCAGTTCTTC.